A selection of T cell receptor beta chains follows, all from one sample in a study of blood T cell repertoires in COVID-19. Profiled with immunoSEQ multiplex PCR; TCRdb holds only in-frame clones, not every one. The top ten hold 28% of the sample, which has about 59,000 clones, around 86% seen once. Material for sequencing was peripheral blood. The origin of the receptors is a woman aged 80 or older with active or convalescent COVID-19. Each CDR3 is given with its conserved first and last residue. D genes are given only for firm matches. Where a row states a size, it is once, few, many or the class of an expanded clone; other rows omit it.

J,D,size,V,CDR3,DNA
TRBJ2-3,.,.,TRBV9,CASSLSFDTQYF,TGTGCCAGCAGCTTATCCTTCGATACGCAGTATTTT
TRBJ2-3,TRBD2,once,TRBV3-1/TRBV3-2,CASSQRPSGSTDTQYF,TGTGCCAGCAGCCAAAGGCCTAGCGGGAGCACAGATACGCAGTATTTT
TRBJ2-5,.,.,TRBV7-9,CACMGTRGGPRHGETQYF,TGTGCCTGCATGGGTACTCGCGGGGGCCCCCGCCACGGAGAGACCCAGTACTTC
TRBJ2-5,.,.,TRBV24-1,CATSDFRGLGTQYF,TGTGCCACCAGTGATTTTAGGGGTCTGGGGACCCAGTACTTC
TRBJ1-5,TRBD1,.,TRBV6-5,CASNNGQGLNQPQHF,TGTGCCAGCAATAACGGACAGGGCCTCAATCAGCCCCAGCATTTT
TRBJ2-2,.,.,TRBV18,CASSPSQGLAGELFF,TGTGCCAGCTCACCATCGCAGGGGTTGGCCGGGGAGCTGTTTTTT
TRBJ1-2,TRBD1,.,TRBV2,CASTIGQGANYGYTF,TGTGCCAGCACCATCGGACAGGGGGCCAACTATGGCTACACCTTC
TRBJ2-1,TRBD1,.,TRBV24-1,CATSDLGQGDNEQFF,TGTGCCACCAGTGATTTAGGACAGGGAGACAATGAGCAGTTCTTC
TRBJ2-7,TRBD1,.,TRBV7-6,CASSLAAETGEFSYEQYF,TGTGCCAGCAGCTTAGCTGCGGAGACAGGGGAGTTCTCCTACGAGCAGTACTTC
TRBJ2-6,.,.,TRBV7-9,CASSLSGAGANVLTF,TGTGCCAGCAGCTTATCAGGGGCTGGGGCCAACGTCCTGACTTTC
TRBJ2-5,TRBD1,.,TRBV5-5,CASSVPGQGEGQTQYF,TGTGCCAGCAGCGTCCCCGGACAGGGCGAGGGACAGACCCAGTACTTC
TRBJ1-2,.,.,TRBV7-3,CASSLDGGNGGYTF,TGTGCCAGCAGCTTAGACGGGGGGAACGGAGGCTACACCTTC
TRBJ2-7,.,.,TRBV11-2,CASSLTTGEQYF,TGTGCCAGCAGCTTAACAACGGGGGAGCAGTACTTC